The 8 T cell receptor beta chains reported below all come from one sample, sequenced in a study of CD8 T cells in ankylosing spondylitis. TCRdb re-analysed the 5' RACE reads in MiXCR, keeping a single row per CDR3 protein. The table has around 180,000 distinct CDR3 sequences, under 15% seen once. The source material was blood, either unsorted or a sorted T cell fraction (not recorded which). These receptor sequences come from a female donor with ankylosing spondylitis or in good health (not recorded which).

This clonotype was counted at least ten times. V is TRBV12-3 or TRBV12-4 and J is TRBJ2-7; 8 bases are shared with TRBD2. Germline trimming cut 5 bases from V and 0 bases from J; bases unmatched to any gene: 0. This CDR3 has 13 residues. CDR3 amino acids: CASSSGSSYEQYF. CDR3 coding DNA: TGTGCCAGCAGTAGCGGGAGCTCCTACGAGCAGTACTTC.

This clonotype has a handful of counts. The chain employs TRBV5-6 and TRBJ2-1; 8 bases match TRBD1. The J segment lost 10 bases and the V segment lost 6 bases, leaving 15 bases of the junction unmatched. CDR1 and CDR2 (germline): SGHDT, YYEEEE. The CDR3 covers 15 residues. CDR3 bases: TGTGCCAGCACCCCAATTACATCAGGGGGCAAGGAGCAGTTCTTC. Encoded protein: CASTPITSGGKEQFF.

This chain connects TRBV12-3 or TRBV12-4 to TRBJ2-1, with D perhaps TRBD1 or TRBD2 (6 bases each). Deletions cut 6 bases from V and 1 base from J, with 16 bases between. CDR3 length: 16 residues. For the CDR3, the DNA is TGTGCCAGCAGCCTAGGGGGGAAGAGGTCCTACAATGAGCAGTTCTTC. Protein sequence: CASSLGGKRSYNEQFF.

Turning to this clonotype: A read error may explain this, as a much larger clone is one base away. The conserved phenylalanine or tryptophan is not found at the CDR3 terminus, so this likely reflects a read error. This chain links TRBV28 with TRBJ1-2, with a possible D match to TRBD1 (6 bases). CDR3 size: 13 residues. Trimming shortened V by 8 bases and J by 7 bases, and 17 bases separated the two germline ends. CDR1 MDHEN and CDR2 SYDVKM come from the germline V gene. For the CDR3, the DNA is TGTGCCAGCGTCCGAGGGGGGCCAGGTGGCTACACCTAC. Translating it yields CASVRGGPGGYTY.

This clonotype was observed a few times. CDR3 in DNA: TGTGCCAGCAGTTTTCGCAGCGGGAGGGTTAGCACAGATACGCAGTATTTT. This codes for CASSFRSGRVSTDTQYF. The J gene is TRBJ2-3, the V gene TRBV6-5; 10 bases fit TRBD2. V lost 4 bases and J lost 0; bases outside the gene matches: 7. Looked up from germline, CDR1 is MNHEY and CDR2 is SVGAGI. This CDR3 is 17 amino acids long.

This clonotype was seen many times. The V gene is TRBV4-3, the J gene TRBJ1-3; TRBD1 is a possible D gene (5 bases). The V gene lost 0 bases and the J gene lost 6 bases, with 12 bases spanning the gap. Germline CDR1 and CDR2: LGHNA and YSLEER. This CDR3 region has 15 residues. CDR3 protein: CASSQDLGGTNTIYF. DNA of the CDR3: TGCGCCAGCAGCCAAGACTTGGGAGGGACAAACACCATATATTTT.

J is TRBJ1-2 and V is TRBV30; D is uncertain. CDR1 and CDR2 from the germline V gene are GTSNPN and SVGIG (reference sequence). The CDR3 runs 13 residues. Trimming shortened V by 6 bases and J by 10 bases, and 21 bases separated the two germline ends. The CDR3 spells CACNMDEMIDYTF. The CDR3, as DNA: TGTGCCTGCAATATGGACGAAATGATTGACTACACCTTC.

In its sample, this clonotype was seen many times. J is TRBJ1-2 and V is TRBV12-3 or TRBV12-4; possibly TRBD1 for D (5 bases). The CDR3 is 15 residues long. Trimming removed 0 bases at V and 6 bases at J, with 14 bases between. The CDR3 nucleotides are TGTGCCAGCAGTTTAGCGCTCGGCAGGGAGGATGGCTACACCTTC. Its protein is CASSLALGREDGYTF.